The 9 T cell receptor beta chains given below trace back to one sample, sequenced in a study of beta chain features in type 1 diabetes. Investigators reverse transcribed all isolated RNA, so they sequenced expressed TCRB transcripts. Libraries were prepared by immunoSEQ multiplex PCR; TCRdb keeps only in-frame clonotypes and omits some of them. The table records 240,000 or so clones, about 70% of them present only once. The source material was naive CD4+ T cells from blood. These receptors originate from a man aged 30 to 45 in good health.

The CDR3 sequence is CASGPRGSSYNEQFF. DNA for the CDR3: TGTGCCAGCGGCCCAAGGGGAAGCTCCTACAATGAGCAGTTCTTC. V gene TRBV7-2 combines with J gene TRBJ2-1, with D tentatively TRBD1 (5 bases). The CDR3 sequence is 15 residues long. Germline V gene data show CDR1 as SGHTA and CDR2 as FQGNSA. V gave up 8 bases and J gave up 0 bases, with 14 bases separating them.

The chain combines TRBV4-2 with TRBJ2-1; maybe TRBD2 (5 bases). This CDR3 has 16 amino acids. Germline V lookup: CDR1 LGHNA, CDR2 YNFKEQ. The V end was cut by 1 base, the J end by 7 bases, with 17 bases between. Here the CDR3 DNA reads TGTGCCAGCAGCCAAGCAGGCCGACTCAGAGGGAATGAGCAGTTCTTC. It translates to CASSQAGRLRGNEQFF.

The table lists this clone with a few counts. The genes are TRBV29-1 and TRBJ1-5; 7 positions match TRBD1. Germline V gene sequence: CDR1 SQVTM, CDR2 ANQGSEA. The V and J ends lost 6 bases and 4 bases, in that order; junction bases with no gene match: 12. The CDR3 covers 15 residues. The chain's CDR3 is CSVQQGREGNQPQHF. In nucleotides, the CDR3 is TGCAGCGTCCAACAGGGGAGAGAGGGTAATCAGCCCCAGCATTTT.

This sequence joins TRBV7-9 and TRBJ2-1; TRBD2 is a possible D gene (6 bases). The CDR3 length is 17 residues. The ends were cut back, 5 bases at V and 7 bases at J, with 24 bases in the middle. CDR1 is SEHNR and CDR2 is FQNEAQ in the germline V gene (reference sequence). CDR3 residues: CASSERVAGTGLNEQFF. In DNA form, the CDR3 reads TGTGCCAGCAGCGAGAGAGTTGCGGGGACGGGATTGAATGAGCAGTTCTTC. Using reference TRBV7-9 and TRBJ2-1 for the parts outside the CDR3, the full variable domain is DTGVSQNPRHKITKRGQNVTFRCDPISEHNRLYWYRQTLGQGPEFLTYFQNEAQLEKSRLLSDRFSAERPKGSFSTLEIQRTEQGDSAMYLCASSERVAGTGLNEQFFGPGTRLTVL.

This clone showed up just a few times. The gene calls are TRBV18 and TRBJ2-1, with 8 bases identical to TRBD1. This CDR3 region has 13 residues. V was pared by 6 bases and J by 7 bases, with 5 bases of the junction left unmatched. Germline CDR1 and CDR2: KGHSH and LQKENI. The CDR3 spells CASSGQDGNEQFF. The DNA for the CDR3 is TGTGCCAGCTCGGGACAGGACGGAAATGAGCAGTTCTTC.

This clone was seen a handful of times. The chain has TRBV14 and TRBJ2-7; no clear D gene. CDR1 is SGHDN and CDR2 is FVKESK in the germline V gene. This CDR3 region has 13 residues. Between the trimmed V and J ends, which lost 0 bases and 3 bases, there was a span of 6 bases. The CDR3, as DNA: TGTGCCAGCAGCCAAGATACGGTCTACGAGCAGTACTTC. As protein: CASSQDTVYEQYF.

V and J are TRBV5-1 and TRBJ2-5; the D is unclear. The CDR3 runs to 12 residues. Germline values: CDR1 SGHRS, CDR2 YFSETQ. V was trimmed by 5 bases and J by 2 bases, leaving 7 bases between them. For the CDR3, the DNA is TGCGCCAGCAGTAGGGATCAAGAGACCCAGTACTTC. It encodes CASSRDQETQYF.

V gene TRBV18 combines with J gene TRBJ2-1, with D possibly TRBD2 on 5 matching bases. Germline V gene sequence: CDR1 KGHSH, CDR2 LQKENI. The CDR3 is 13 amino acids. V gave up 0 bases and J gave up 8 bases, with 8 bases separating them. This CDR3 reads CASSPPGSDEQFF. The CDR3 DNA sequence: TGTGCCAGCTCACCACCTGGTAGCGATGAGCAGTTCTTC.

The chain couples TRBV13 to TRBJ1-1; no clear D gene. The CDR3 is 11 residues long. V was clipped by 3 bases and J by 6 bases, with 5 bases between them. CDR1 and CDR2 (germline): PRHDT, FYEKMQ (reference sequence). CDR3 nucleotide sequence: TGTGCCAGCAGCTTTAGGGCTGAAGCTTTCTTT. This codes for CASSFRAEAFF. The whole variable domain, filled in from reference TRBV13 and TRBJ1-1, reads AAGVIQSPRHLIKEKRETATLKCYPIPRHDTVYWYQQGPGQDPQFLISFYEKMQSDKGSIPDRFSAQQFSDYHSELNMSSLELGDSALYFCASSFRAEAFFGQGTRLTVV.